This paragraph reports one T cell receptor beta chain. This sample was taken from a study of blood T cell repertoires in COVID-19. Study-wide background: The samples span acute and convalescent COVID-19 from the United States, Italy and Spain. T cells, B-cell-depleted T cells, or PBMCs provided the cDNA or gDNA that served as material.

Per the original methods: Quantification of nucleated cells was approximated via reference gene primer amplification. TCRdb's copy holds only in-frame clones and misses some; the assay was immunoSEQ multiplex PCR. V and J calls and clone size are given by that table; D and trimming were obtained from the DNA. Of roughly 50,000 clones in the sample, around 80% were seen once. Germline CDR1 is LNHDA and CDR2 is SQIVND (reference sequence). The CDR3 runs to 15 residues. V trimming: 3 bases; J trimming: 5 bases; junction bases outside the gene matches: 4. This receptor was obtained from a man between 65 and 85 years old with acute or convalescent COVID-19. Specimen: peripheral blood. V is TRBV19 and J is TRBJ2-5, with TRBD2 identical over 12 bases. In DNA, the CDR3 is TGTGCCAGTAGTATCCCCGGACTAGCGGGGGAGACCCAGTACTTC. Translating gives CASSIPGLAGETQYF.